The rows below give T cell receptor beta chains drawn from one sample of a study of T-cell memory formation after mild COVID-19. From the 5' RACE reads, TCRdb called clonotypes with MiXCR, one entry per CDR3 protein. The repertoire holds more than 150,000 distinct CDR3 sequences, with around 10% as singletons. The sample was PBMCs or a T cell subset sorted from them (not recorded which). The receptors were sampled from a man between 18 and 35 years old who had mild COVID-19 (a few samples of this study predate the infection). Cell type and time point are not known. Each CDR3 is given with its conserved first and last residue.

v_gene,CDR3aa
TRBV20-1,CSARELTNPLHF
TRBV7-9,CASSLNTNYGYTF
TRBV5-6,CASSYAGGAGQETQYF
TRBV24-1,CATSDATTSGPTDTQYF
TRBV6-2/TRBV6-3,CASSRAAGAGRHEQYF
TRBV12-3/TRBV12-4,CASSSLLSRTDTQYF
TRBV7-9,CASSLVPGKPQHF
TRBV5-1,CASSFPENYGYTF
TRBV7-7,CASSVDRDQPQHF
TRBV19,CASSMNTGGQNQPQHF
TRBV29-1,CSVASRGLGAGNTIYF
TRBV18,CASSTEQNTEAFF
TRBV7-2,CASSFRAGETQYF
TRBV6-2/TRBV6-3,CASSGGVGVETQYF
TRBV21-1,CASSNNRDRGFQETQYF
TRBV4-3,CASSQATGGRGDTQYF
TRBV2,CASCERRGTDTQYF
TRBV7-2,CASSLAGGVIAKNIQYF
TRBV4-1,CASSQEWGETEAFF
TRBV6-2/TRBV6-3,CASSYRAAYGYTF
TRBV7-2,CASSLAREGGYTF
TRBV4-1,CASSLYHLQETQYF
TRBV29-1,CSVRTGRVETQYF
TRBV20-1,CSARTSGANVLTF
TRBV12-3/TRBV12-4,CASSPWDTQYF
TRBV29-1,CSVDGTGEDTQYF
TRBV20-1,CSARGAGGNEQFF
TRBV12-3/TRBV12-4,CASRHGGRVEKLFF
TRBV9,CASSVQGGRETQYF
TRBV30,CAWNGPSAYTDTQYF
TRBV2,CASSGVFTGTNYGYTF
TRBV7-3,CASSTYLNEKLFF
TRBV12-3/TRBV12-4,CASGQGAGTGELFF
TRBV7-2,CASSSGQALDTGELFF
TRBV20-1,CSARDLEIAGGPNEQFF
TRBV4-3,CASSPGSYSNQPQHF
TRBV6-5,CASSYSAGRETQYF
TRBV6-1,CASRRVGTGYNEQFF
TRBV20-1,CSATQNTEAFF
TRBV18,CASSPQGPARYEQYF
TRBV20-1,CSALRDSGANVLTF
TRBV5-1,CASSLAPRTASYEQYF
TRBV6-5,CASSRSGGAENEQFF
TRBV10-2,CASRRGGGGAGELFF
TRBV12-3/TRBV12-4,CASSLNPNFNEQFF
TRBV7-3,CASSLRLAGGDTQYF
TRBV10-3,CAISGRGVDGYTF
TRBV9,CASSVGGLADTDTQYF
TRBV10-2,CASLRGGFYEQYF
TRBV28,CASRETGEGYTQYF
TRBV12-3/TRBV12-4,CASRSPRKTEAFF
TRBV12-3/TRBV12-4,CASSLWASRGDTQYF
TRBV29-1,CSVERISYNEQFF
TRBV29-1,CSVVQGVSGNTIYF
TRBV4-2,CASSQEAGGSGELFF
TRBV7-2,CASSFGDPIYGYTF
TRBV2,CASVGTVLATNEKLFF